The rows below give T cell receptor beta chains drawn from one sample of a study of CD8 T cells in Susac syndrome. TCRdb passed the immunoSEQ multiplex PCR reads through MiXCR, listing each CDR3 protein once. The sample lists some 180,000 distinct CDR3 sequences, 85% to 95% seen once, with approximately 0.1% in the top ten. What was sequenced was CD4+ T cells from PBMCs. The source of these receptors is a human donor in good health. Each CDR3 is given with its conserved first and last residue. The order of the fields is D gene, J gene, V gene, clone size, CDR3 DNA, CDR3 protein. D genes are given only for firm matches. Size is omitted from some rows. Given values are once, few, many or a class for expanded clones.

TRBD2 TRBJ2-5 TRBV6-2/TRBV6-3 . TGTGCCAGCAGTCCTAGCGGGGGAGCGGAGACCCAGTACTTC CASSPSGGAETQYF
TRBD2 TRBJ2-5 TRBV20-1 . TGCAGTGCTCCCCCCCCAGCGGGGGGGGAGACCCAGTACTTC CSAPPPAGGETQYF
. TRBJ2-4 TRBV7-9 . TGTGCCAGCAGCTCCACGGACAGTGGGGACATTCAGTACTTC CASSSTDSGDIQYF
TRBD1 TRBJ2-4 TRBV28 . TGTGCCAGCAGTTTTCCCCAGGGGGCAGGGGCCAAAAACATTCAGTACTTC CASSFPQGAGAKNIQYF
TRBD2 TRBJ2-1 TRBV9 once TGTGCCAGCAGCTTCGGGGGGGCTACCTACAATGAGCAGTTCTTC CASSFGGATYNEQFF
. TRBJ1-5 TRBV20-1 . TGCAGTGCTGCCGACGGTGAGCCCCAGCATTTT CSAADGEPQHF
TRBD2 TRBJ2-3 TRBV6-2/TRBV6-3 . TGTGCCAGCAGTTTCCCTTCGACTAGCGGGGGGCTCACAGATACGCAGTATTTT CASSFPSTSGGLTDTQYF
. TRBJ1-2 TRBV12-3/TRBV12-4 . TGTGCCAGCAGCCTTACGGGCCATAACTATGGCTACACCTTC CASSLTGHNYGYTF
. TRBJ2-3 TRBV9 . TGTGCCAGCAGCGTAGTAACCGAGGGTACGCAGTATTTT CASSVVTEGTQYF
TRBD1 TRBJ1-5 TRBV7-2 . TGTGCCAGCAGCTCTAACCCGGGACAGAATCAGCCCCAGCATTTT CASSSNPGQNQPQHF
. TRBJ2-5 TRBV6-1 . TGTGCCAGCAGTGAATTACGGTCCCCTGCAGTGGCCCAGTACTTC CASSELRSPAVAQYF
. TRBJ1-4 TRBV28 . TGTGCCAGCAGTTTTTGGGGAGTTGACAATGAAAAACTGTTTTTT CASSFWGVDNEKLFF
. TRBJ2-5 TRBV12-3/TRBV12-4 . TGTGCCAGCAGTTTCGTTGGGAAGGGATGGAGGCAAGAGACCCAGTACTTC CASSFVGKGWRQETQYF
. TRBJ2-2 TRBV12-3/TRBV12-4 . TGTGCCAGCAGTTTAAACAGGGCCAGCGGGGAGCTGTTTTTT CASSLNRASGELFF
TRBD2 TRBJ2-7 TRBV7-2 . TGTGCCAGCAGCTTTGGACTAGCGGGGATTTACGAGCAGTACTTC CASSFGLAGIYEQYF
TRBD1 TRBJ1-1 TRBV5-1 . TGCGCCAGCAGCTCTCGGACAGGGGTGTTCACTGAAGCTTTCTTT CASSSRTGVFTEAFF